This TCR beta chain was recorded in a study of shared clonotypes between healthy human individuals. Study-level results: The study generally estimated greater richness for naive than memory subsets.

The CDR3 length is 13 residues. Germline loops: CDR1 SGHTA, CDR2 FQGNSA. Trimming took 2 bases from V and 4 from J, leaving 6 bases between them. Method: immunoSEQ multiplex PCR; TCRdb's copy keeps in-frame clones and lacks some. Among 730,000 or so clones listed, 72% were seen once. A note on this clone: What it recognizes is unknown.

The sequence came from a woman aged 25-40 years in good health. The sequenced sample was memory CD4+ T cells sorted from blood. Subset meaning: CD45RA-negative fraction. The chain employs TRBV7-2 and TRBJ1-5, with D unclear. CDR3 in amino acids: CASSLQLNQPQHF. CDR3 coding DNA: TGTGCCAGCAGCTTACAGTTAAATCAGCCCCAGCATTTT.